The 17 T cell receptor beta chains below were found in one sample sequenced in a study of CD8 T cells in ankylosing spondylitis. TCRdb reprocessed the 5' RACE reads with MiXCR, giving one entry per CDR3 protein. The table includes about 350,000 distinct CDR3 sequences, approximately 22% detected once. The sample taken for sequencing was blood, either unsorted or a sorted T cell fraction (not recorded which). The receptors shown here come from a male donor with ankylosing spondylitis or in good health (not recorded which).

This clonotype has just a few counts. The chain employs TRBV29-1 and TRBJ2-1; D ambiguous. The V end was cut by 0 bases, the J end by 7 bases, with 19 bases between. The CDR3 runs 16 residues. CDR1 is SQVTM and CDR2 is ANQGSEA in the germline V gene. As DNA, the CDR3 is TGCAGCGTTGAAGAGAAGGCAGGCCCTTCGAAGAATGAGCAGTTCTTC. Amino acid sequence: CSVEEKAGPSKNEQFF.

This clonotype was found once. The chain carries TRBV11-2 and TRBJ2-7; D is ambiguous. V lost 1 base and J 1 base, leaving 8 bases between the germline ends. This CDR3 comprises 14 residues. Germline assignment: CDR1 SGHAT and CDR2 FQNNGV. This CDR3 reads CASSLVAVSYEQYF. Here the CDR3 DNA reads TGTGCCAGCAGCTTAGTGGCAGTTTCCTACGAGCAGTACTTC.

In its sample, this clonotype was seen a few times. The V gene is TRBV2, the J gene TRBJ2-5; the D call may be TRBD1 or TRBD2 (5 bases each). The germline CDR1 and CDR2 sequences are SNHLY and FYNNEI. Between the trimmed V and J ends, which lost 2 bases and 5 bases, there was a span of 6 bases. There are 12 residues in the CDR3. CDR3 nucleotide sequence: TGTGCCAGCAGTGAATGGGGGGAGACCCAGTACTTC. This gives the protein CASSEWGETQYF.

The V and J genes are TRBV11-2 and TRBJ2-3; D is ambiguous. V lost 5 bases to trimming and J lost 0 bases, with 15 bases between them. CDR3 length: 16 residues. The germline V gene has CDR1 SGHAT and CDR2 FQNNGV. This chain's CDR3 is CASSLRGETSTDTQYF. The CDR3 coding sequence is TGTGCCAGCAGCCTACGTGGGGAAACTAGCACAGATACGCAGTATTTT.

This chain links TRBV12-3 or TRBV12-4 with TRBJ2-5; 8 nucleotides agree with TRBD2. V was pared by 3 bases and J by 4 bases, with 4 bases of the junction left unmatched. There are 14 residues in the CDR3. The CDR3 nucleotides read TGTGCCAGCAGTTTTGGGACTAGGCCAGAGACCCAGTACTTC. Amino acids: CASSFGTRPETQYF.

The J gene is TRBJ2-7, the V gene TRBV11-2; 10 bases are shared with TRBD1. The CDR3 is 16 amino acids. V was pared by 5 bases and J by 3 bases, with 10 bases of the junction left unmatched. Germline CDR1 and CDR2: SGHAT and FQNNGV. The CDR3 loop reads CASSPSFDRGLYEQYF. The DNA for the CDR3 is TGTGCCAGCAGCCCTTCGTTTGACAGGGGGCTCTACGAGCAGTACTTC.

This clonotype was seen a handful of times. The chain couples TRBV24-1 to TRBJ2-5; 7 nucleotides align to TRBD1. Germline assignment: CDR1 KGHDR and CDR2 SFDVKD. Trimming cost V 7 bases and J 2 bases; bases outside gene matches: 3. The length of the CDR3 is 13 residues. This chain's CDR3 is CATRLTGQETQYF. In nucleotides, the CDR3 is TGTGCCACCAGGCTGACAGGGCAAGAGACCCAGTACTTC.

The chain joins TRBV10-3 to TRBJ2-7; no clear D gene. This CDR3 comprises 13 residues. Trimming left V 0 bases short and J 4 bases short, with 7 bases between. The germline V gene has CDR1 ENHRY and CDR2 SYGVKD. The CDR3, as DNA: TGTGCCATCAGTGAGTCGAATCGGTACGAGCAGTACTTC. Residues: CAISESNRYEQYF.

The rearrangement uses TRBV6-1 and TRBJ1-6, with 7 bases fitting TRBD1. V shed 5 bases, J shed 7 bases, and the junction held 8 bases outside the gene matches. CDR3 size: 15 residues. The germline V gene has CDR1 MNHNS and CDR2 SASEGT. CDR3 loop: CASSTRTGVNSPLHF. CDR3 bases: TGTGCCAGCAGTACACGGACAGGAGTAAATTCACCCCTCCACTTT.

The chain joins TRBV5-5 to TRBJ2-1; the D is unclear. This CDR3 has 15 amino acids. Germline CDR1 is SGHKS and CDR2 is YYEKEE (reference sequence). Trimming removed 3 bases from V and 0 bases from J, with 10 bases in between. Written as DNA, the CDR3 is TGTGCCAGCAGCTCCAGTCGGAGCTCCTACAATGAGCAGTTCTTC. Amino acids: CASSSSRSSYNEQFF.

The table lists this clonotype with a count of one. The CDR3, as DNA: TGTGCCAGCAGTCCAGGGACCGGACCTTTTTACGAGCAGTACTTC. Amino acids: CASSPGTGPFYEQYF. The gene calls are TRBV7-3 and TRBJ2-7, with D possibly called TRBD1 or TRBD2 (5 bases each). Germline lookup yields CDR1 SGHTA and CDR2 FQGTGA. The CDR3 is 15 residues long. V dropped 6 bases and J dropped 4 bases, with 19 bases sitting between them.

The CDR3 protein is CASSITGVVGEAFF. The CDR3, as DNA: TGTGCCAGCAGCATTACAGGAGTCGTTGGTGAAGCTTTCTTT. The V call is TRBV27, the J call TRBJ1-1; D is perhaps TRBD1 (5 bases). CDR3 length: 14 residues. Germline values: CDR1 MNHEY, CDR2 SMNVEV (reference sequence). Deletions cut 6 bases from V and 7 bases from J, with 18 bases between.

This clonotype was detected a few times. The V and J genes are TRBV5-1 and TRBJ2-7; perhaps TRBD2 as D (6 bases). Germline CDR1 SGHRS, CDR2 YFSETQ. Trimming removed 0 bases from V and 5 bases from J, with 12 bases in between. CDR3 size: 14 residues. CDR3 loop: CASSLGWDSDEQYF. For the CDR3, the DNA is TGCGCCAGCAGCTTGGGTTGGGACTCTGACGAGCAGTACTTC.

The V call is TRBV12-3 or TRBV12-4, the J call TRBJ2-7; D might be TRBD2 (5 bases). The germline V and J ends were trimmed by 6 bases and 5 bases, with 11 bases remaining between them. The CDR3 spans 12 residues. CDR3 in amino acids: CASSKRADEQYF. CDR3 DNA sequence: TGTGCCAGCAGCAAGAGGGCTGACGAGCAGTACTTC.

This clonotype showed up just a few times. This chain joins TRBV5-1 and TRBJ2-5, with 9 bases matching TRBD2. The CDR3 runs 18 residues. Unmatched junction bases numbered 15, after V lost 1 base and J lost 5 bases. CDR1 and CDR2 from the germline V gene are SGHRS and YFSETQ. The CDR3: CASSLPEGLADVLETQYF. The CDR3 region has the DNA TGCGCCAGCAGCTTGCCGGAGGGACTAGCAGACGTGTTGGAGACCCAGTACTTC.

The J gene is TRBJ2-3, the V gene TRBV12-3 or TRBV12-4; D uncertain. The V gene lost 3 bases and the J gene lost 2 bases, with 9 bases spanning the gap. This CDR3 has 14 amino acids. For the CDR3, the DNA is TGTGCCAGCAGTTTTTCGGATTCCACAGATACGCAGTATTTT. Residues: CASSFSDSTDTQYF.

The V call is TRBV29-1, the J call TRBJ1-4, with 7 bases aligning to TRBD1. Germline values: CDR1 SQVTM, CDR2 ANQGSEA. Losses at the gene ends were 7 bases for V and 0 bases for J; bases not matched to a gene: 8. The CDR3 consists of 15 residues. The chain's CDR3 is CSARDRFATNEKLFF. The CDR3 coding sequence is TGCAGCGCCCGGGACAGATTTGCAACTAATGAAAAACTGTTTTTT.